This TCR beta chain was sequenced during a study of shared clonotypes between healthy human individuals. Study-level results: Unshared clonotypes carried lower generation probabilities than those common to all four donors.

V lost 6 bases to trimming and J lost 7 bases, with 18 bases between them. Germline V gives CDR1 SQVTM, CDR2 ANQGSEA. CDR3 length: 13 residues. Deep-level assay runs were performed. Data came from immunoSEQ multiplex PCR; TCRdb stores just in-frame clones and leaves some out. The table shows approximately 640,000 clones, with about three quarters occurring only once. Concerning this clone itself: Its specificity is not known.

Sequenced material: memory CD4+ T cells sorted from blood. Indicated subset: CD45RA-negative fraction. This TCR was recovered from a woman aged 25 to 39 in good health. The chain uses TRBV29-1 and TRBJ1-2, with D unresolved. In DNA, the CDR3 is TGCAGCGTCGATTACCAACAGTCCCTTGGCTACACCTTC. It encodes CSVDYQQSLGYTF.